Presented here are 27 T cell receptor beta chains from one specimen sequenced in a study of cytomegalovirus exposure and HLA in healthy donors. Both 60 Vbeta primers and 13 Jbeta primers went into the PCR. Generated by immunoSEQ multiplex PCR, the TCRdb table keeps only in-frame clones and is missing some. The sample lists some 140,000 clones, around 83% occurring once. The sample consisted of PBMCs. All receptors derive from a male donor in good health and CMV-seropositive.

V is TRBV10-3 and J is TRBJ2-7; 11 bases are shared with TRBD2. The CDR3 has 13 amino acids. J was trimmed by 6 bases and V by 10 bases; bases with no gene match: 8. Germline values: CDR1 ENHRY, CDR2 SYGVKD. The CDR3 reads CATGLAAVREQYF. CDR3 in DNA: TGTGCCACGGGACTAGCGGCTGTCCGCGAGCAGTACTTC.

The chain employs TRBV9 and TRBJ2-3; 10 bases map to TRBD2. This CDR3 contains 17 residues. The V gene end was trimmed by 0 bases and the J gene end by 1 base; junction bases not matched to a gene: 5. Per germline, CDR1 SGDLS and CDR2 YYNGEE. In nucleotides, the CDR3 is TGTGCCAGCAGCGTAGTGCCCGGGACTAGCGGCACAGATACGCAGTATTTT. Protein: CASSVVPGTSGTDTQYF.

V and J are TRBV5-1 and TRBJ2-7; D is possibly TRBD2 (5 bases). CDR1 and CDR2 from the germline V gene are SGHRS and YFSETQ. The CDR3 extends over 13 amino acids. Between the trimmed V and J ends, which lost 3 bases and 6 bases, there was a span of 13 bases. This CDR3 reads CASSWAAGGEQYF. CDR3 DNA: TGCGCCAGCAGCTGGGCGGCGGGTGGCGAGCAGTACTTC.

A word on this clone: One end of the junction does not line up with germline, which may come from a read error. CDR3 DNA sequence: TGTGCCAGCACCTTGGCACTAGCGGGATTCGGTGAGCAGTTCTTC. It encodes CASTLALAGFGEQFF. The rearrangement joins TRBV5-4 to TRBJ2-1; 10 positions match TRBD2. Germline loops: CDR1 SGHNT, CDR2 YYREEE (reference sequence). CDR3 length: 15 amino acids. Looking up the rest from reference TRBV5-4 and TRBJ2-1 gives the full variable domain: ETGVTQSPTHLIKTRGQQVTLRCSSQSGHNTVSWYQQALGQGPQFIFQYYREEENGRGNFPPRFSGLQFPNYSSELNVNALELDDSALYLCASTLALAGFGEQFFGPGTRLTVL.

The DNA for the CDR3 is TGTGCCAGCAGCTCGGGACTAGCGTGGCCCAATGAGCAGTTCTTC. Translation gives CASSSGLAWPNEQFF. The chain has TRBV5-4 and TRBJ2-1; 10 nucleotides line up with TRBD2. With 3 bases clipped from V and 6 bases from J, the junction kept 6 bases outside the gene matches. The CDR3 totals 15 residues. Germline-derived CDR1 and CDR2 are SGHNT and YYREEE (reference sequence).

The chain links TRBV2 to TRBJ2-2, with TRBD2 matching over 10 bases. V gave up 8 bases and J gave up 1 base; unmatched junction bases: 4. The CDR3 length is 15 residues. Germline V CDR1 and CDR2: SNHLY, FYNNEI. CDR3 bases: TGTGCCAGCGCCGGACTAGCGGAGAACACCGGGGAGCTGTTTTTT. Protein product: CASAGLAENTGELFF.

The chain joins TRBV10-3 to TRBJ2-7; the match to TRBD2 covers 7 bases. V was clipped by 8 bases and J by 5 bases; unmatched bases: 9. This CDR3 contains 13 residues. Germline-derived CDR1 and CDR2 are ENHRY and SYGVKD. The CDR3 sequence: CAIAFREVDEQYF. The DNA of the CDR3 is TGTGCCATCGCTTTCCGGGAGGTCGACGAGCAGTACTTC.

The V and J genes are TRBV5-6 and TRBJ2-1; D perhaps matches TRBD1 (5 bases). V was shortened by 4 bases and J by 6 bases, with 14 bases between the two germline ends. CDR3 length: 14 residues. Germline V gene data show CDR1 as SGHDT and CDR2 as YYEEEE. CDR3 sequence reads: CASSLPTEANEQFF. The CDR3 nucleotides read TGTGCCAGCAGCCTCCCGACAGAAGCCAATGAGCAGTTCTTC.

The rearrangement uses TRBV15 and TRBJ2-5; 10 nucleotides align to TRBD2. This CDR3 spans 18 amino acids. The germline V gene encodes CDR1 LNHNV and CDR2 YYDKDF (reference sequence). Unmatched junction bases numbered 9, after V lost 0 bases and J lost 2 bases. The CDR3: CATSRDAGLAGEQETQYF. The CDR3 DNA reads as TGTGCCACCAGCAGAGATGCGGGTCTAGCGGGGGAACAAGAGACCCAGTACTTC.

The V and J genes are TRBV6-5 and TRBJ1-5; D not resolved. V was shortened by 0 bases and J by 2 bases, with 11 bases between the two germline ends. CDR3 length: 16 amino acids. In germline, CDR1 is MNHEY, CDR2 SVGAGI. For the CDR3, the DNA is TGTGCCAGCAGTTACTCCGATAGCGGAGGCAATCAGCCCCAGCATTTT. Translating gives CASSYSDSGGNQPQHF.

The chain uses TRBV5-1 and TRBJ2-5; D remains unclear. CDR3 length equals 14 residues. V lost 0 bases and J lost 0, with 6 bases in between. Germline CDR1 reads SGHRS; CDR2 reads YFSETQ. The CDR3 sequence is CASSLAGYQETQYF. DNA of the CDR3: TGCGCCAGCAGCTTGGCCGGGTACCAAGAGACCCAGTACTTC.

The chain combines TRBV6-5 with TRBJ2-2, with TRBD2 matching over 9 bases. Germline trimming cut 8 bases from V and 3 bases from J; bases unmatched to any gene: 7. Germline CDR1 is MNHEY and CDR2 is SVGAGI. The CDR3 is 15 residues long. The CDR3 bases are TGTGCCAGCCAATTTAGCGGGAGTGACACCGGGGAGCTGTTTTTT. Translated, it gives CASQFSGSDTGELFF.

The chain links TRBV13 to TRBJ1-2, with 7 bases fitting TRBD1. The CDR3 is 15 amino acids. Trimming took 0 bases from V and 8 from J; bases not matched to a gene: 9. Germline CDR1 PRHDT, CDR2 FYEKMQ (reference sequence). The CDR3: CASSLGTGPVEGYTF. The DNA of the CDR3 is TGTGCCAGCAGCTTAGGGACAGGGCCTGTGGAAGGCTACACCTTC. Variable domain in full (rest from reference TRBV13 and TRBJ1-2): AAGVIQSPRHLIKEKRETATLKCYPIPRHDTVYWYQQGPGQDPQFLISFYEKMQSDKGSIPDRFSAQQFSDYHSELNMSSLELGDSALYFCASSLGTGPVEGYTFGSGTRLTVV.

The V call is TRBV10-3, the J call TRBJ2-2; 10 bases match TRBD2. The CDR3 contains 16 residues. The germline gives CDR1 ENHRY, CDR2 SYGVKD. Trimming cost V 4 bases and J 6 bases; bases outside gene matches: 8. The CDR3 bases are TGTGCCATCAGTGCGGGGCTAGCGGGAGCCCCCGGGGAGCTGTTTTTT. Protein: CAISAGLAGAPGELFF.

The chain has TRBV28 and TRBJ2-5; possible D gene TRBD2, 6 bases. The closer fit of TRBJ2-7 to the DNA end suggests the J call may be wrong. The length of the CDR3 is 12 residues. From germline, CDR1 is MDHEN and CDR2 SYDVKM. CDR3 in amino acids: CASGTYAYEQYF. CDR3 coding DNA: TGTGCCAGCGGGACTTATGCCTACGAGCAGTACTTC.

The sample holds a few counts of this clone. The rearrangement joins TRBV7-2 to TRBJ2-6, with TRBD1 matching over 10 bases. This CDR3 has 18 amino acids. Germline values: CDR1 SGHTA, CDR2 FQGNSA. J gave up 1 base and V 3 bases, and 6 bases lay outside the gene matches. CDR3 sequence reads: CASSFWTGGISGANVLTF. As DNA, the CDR3 is TGTGCCAGCAGCTTTTGGACAGGGGGAATTTCTGGGGCCAACGTCCTGACTTTC.

This sequence joins TRBV2 and TRBJ1-5; 7 nucleotides align to TRBD1. From germline, CDR1 is SNHLY and CDR2 FYNNEI. Germline trimming cut 8 bases from V and 2 bases from J; bases unmatched to any gene: 6. The CDR3 runs 14 residues. CDR3 in DNA: TGTGCCAGCGACCGAGGGGGCGGCAATCAGCCCCAGCATTTT. Protein product: CASDRGGGNQPQHF.

DNA for the CDR3: TGTGCCAGCAGCTTATTGGCAGGGGAAGAGACCCAGTACTTC. This gives the protein CASSLLAGEETQYF. The chain is built from TRBV7-3 and TRBJ2-5; possibly TRBD1 for D (6 bases). The CDR3 covers 14 residues. V was shortened by 2 bases and J by 3 bases, with 10 bases between the two germline ends. CDR1 is SGHTA and CDR2 is FQGTGA in the germline V gene.

The chain recombines TRBV6-5 with TRBJ2-1; D is possibly TRBD2 (6 bases). Germline V lookup: CDR1 MNHEY, CDR2 SVGAGI. The CDR3 spans 15 residues. V was cut by 3 bases and J by 4 bases, with 13 bases left in between. CDR3 in DNA: TGTGCCAGCAGTTATTCGACTAGTGAGTACAATGAGCAGTTCTTC. Translation gives CASSYSTSEYNEQFF.

The chain is built from TRBV4-1 and TRBJ2-3; 9 positions agree with TRBD2. CDR1 and CDR2 from the germline V gene are MGHRA and YSYEKL. This CDR3 has 16 residues. The J segment lost 2 bases and the V segment lost 3 bases, leaving 6 bases of the junction unmatched. CDR3 sequence reads: CASSHSRGGVTDTQYF. CDR3 nucleotides: TGCGCCAGCAGCCATAGCCGCGGGGGGGTCACAGATACGCAGTATTTT.

The chain uses TRBV6-5 and TRBJ1-1, with D maybe TRBD1 (6 bases). This CDR3 has 15 amino acids. Trimming removed 5 bases from V and 6 bases from J, with 19 bases in between. CDR1 is MNHEY, CDR2 SVGAGI, per germline. CDR3 loop: CASSPGGGPGSEAFF. CDR3 in DNA: TGTGCCAGCAGTCCCGGGGGGGGGCCGGGGTCTGAAGCTTTCTTT.

V is TRBV6-5 and J is TRBJ2-3, with no clear D. V shed 5 bases and J shed 5 bases, with 8 bases lying between them. CDR1 and CDR2 from the germline V gene are MNHEY and SVGAGI. CDR3 length: 12 amino acids. The chain's CDR3 is CASSPNRDTQYF. In nucleotides, the CDR3 is TGTGCCAGCAGTCCCAACAGAGATACGCAGTATTTT.

The chain links TRBV5-1 to TRBJ2-2; D ambiguous. This CDR3 spans 18 amino acids. CDR1 SGHRS and CDR2 YFSETQ come from the germline V gene. V lost 4 bases and J lost 1, with 20 bases in between. The CDR3 loop is CASSGTIFRIQNTGELFF. CDR3 nucleotide sequence: TGCGCCAGCAGCGGCACCATCTTCCGAATCCAGAACACCGGGGAGCTGTTTTTT.

The chain couples TRBV5-1 to TRBJ2-1; perhaps TRBD1 as D (5 bases). Germline V lookup: CDR1 SGHRS, CDR2 YFSETQ. The V end was cut by 0 bases, the J end by 7 bases, with 20 bases between. The CDR3 totals 17 residues. Here the CDR3 reads CASSLGVLTQARNEQFF. The DNA of the CDR3 is TGCGCCAGCAGCTTGGGCGTTCTAACACAGGCGAGAAATGAGCAGTTCTTC. The whole variable domain, remainder taken from reference TRBV5-1 and TRBJ2-1, is KAGVTQTPRYLIKTRGQQVTLSCSPISGHRSVSWYQQTPGQGLQFLFEYFSETQRNKGNFPGRFSGRQFSNSRSEMNVSTLELGDSALYLCASSLGVLTQARNEQFFGPGTRLTVL.

The chain couples TRBV6-6 to TRBJ1-1, with TRBD1 matching 8 bases. Trimming cost V 9 bases and J 4 bases; bases outside gene matches: 13. The CDR3 loop spans 15 amino acids. CDR1 is MNHNY and CDR2 is SVGAGI in the germline V gene (reference sequence). CDR3 DNA: TGTGCCAGTAGGGGGGACAGGCCACTGGGCACTGAAGCTTTCTTT. This encodes CASRGDRPLGTEAFF.

This clone showed up just once. CDR3 nucleotide sequence: TGTGCCAGCAGCCGGGACAGAAGTATGAACACTGAAGCTTTCTTT. It encodes CASSRDRSMNTEAFF. The V and J genes are TRBV7-6 and TRBJ1-1; 7 bases fit TRBD1. The CDR3 runs to 15 residues. The junction had 6 bases not matched to a gene; V was cut back by 5 bases and J by 0 bases. Germline values: CDR1 SGHVS, CDR2 FNYEAQ. Using reference TRBV7-6 and TRBJ1-1 for the parts outside the CDR3, the full variable domain is GAGVSQSPRYKVTKRGQDVALRCDPISGHVSLYWYRQALGQGPEFLTYFNYEAQQDKSGLPNDRFSAERPEGSISTLTIQRTEQRDSAMYRCASSRDRSMNTEAFFGQGTRLTVV.

The rearrangement joins TRBV5-1 to TRBJ2-1; no definite D call. Germline-derived CDR1 and CDR2 are SGHRS and YFSETQ. This CDR3 region has 12 residues. The germline V and J ends were trimmed by 2 bases and 6 bases, with 6 bases remaining between them. In DNA form, the CDR3 reads TGCGCCAGCAGCTTAATAGTCAATGAGCAGTTCTTC. It translates to CASSLIVNEQFF.